The 11 T cell receptor beta chains presented below share a single source sample, sequenced in a study of human T cells and chemical hapten exposure. Time point defined: patch test 1, 2 weeks after DPC sensitization. The treatment here: therapeutic diphenylcyclopropenone sensitization with weekly scalp DPC. It was from unfractionated whole blood that total RNA was extracted. TCRdb reprocessed the RACE reads via MiXCR and lists one record per CDR3 protein. The sample lists approximately 43,000 distinct CDR3 sequences, over 3.5% seen once, with roughly a quarter in the top ten. The sequencing here drew on whole blood, taken in connection with sensitization to the hapten diphenylcyclopropenone (DPC). Receptor source: a man in his fifties with alopecia areata. Some clones in this sample may be carry-over from other donors' samples.

This clonotype showed up many times. J is TRBJ1-1 and V is TRBV28; weak D call: TRBD1 (5 bases). Trimming pared 7 bases from V and 2 bases from J, leaving 14 bases between. Germline values: CDR1 MDHEN, CDR2 SYDVKM. There are 14 residues in the CDR3. The CDR3 region has the DNA TGTGCCAGCACTTACCGGGACGATAACACTGAAGCTTTCTTT. Translated, it gives CASTYRDDNTEAFF.

A few counts support this clonotype. The chain has TRBV12-3 or TRBV12-4 and TRBJ1-6; D unresolved. The CDR3 is 14 amino acids. Trimming cost V 1 base and J 4 bases, with 5 bases left between them. CDR3 nucleotides: TGTGCCAGCAGTTTAGTATCGTATAATTCACCCCTCCACTTT. Encoded protein: CASSLVSYNSPLHF.

This clonotype was picked up many times. The chain recombines TRBV19 with TRBJ1-2; no firm D call. Trimming shortened V by 2 bases and J by 3 bases, and 16 bases separated the two germline ends. The germline gives CDR1 LNHDA, CDR2 SQIVND (reference sequence). The CDR3 sequence is 16 residues long. Here the CDR3 DNA reads TGTGCCAGTAGTATATTCCAGGAAGAAGAACACTATGGCTACACCTTC. Protein sequence: CASSIFQEEEHYGYTF.

This clonotype was detected many times. The gene calls are TRBV5-1 and TRBJ1-2; tentative D call: TRBD1 (6 bases). This CDR3 is 14 amino acids long. Germline values: CDR1 SGHRS, CDR2 YFSETQ. V was trimmed by 4 bases and J by 1 base, leaving 11 bases between them. CDR3 region: CASSDGQINYGYTF. CDR3 nucleotide sequence: TGCGCCAGCAGCGACGGACAGATTAACTATGGCTACACCTTC.

This clonotype came up many times. The chain carries TRBV4-1 and TRBJ1-4, with TRBD1 matching over 8 bases. CDR3 length: 17 residues. CDR1 is MGHRA, CDR2 YSYEKL, per germline. V was clipped by 4 bases and J by 5 bases; unmatched bases: 12. The CDR3 is CASSPAGTGDPNEKLFF. CDR3 nucleotide sequence: TGCGCCAGCAGCCCAGCCGGGACAGGAGACCCGAATGAAAAACTGTTTTTT.

This clonotype was observed at least ten times. The chain is built from TRBV11-2 and TRBJ2-7; maybe TRBD2 (6 bases). Germline V lookup: CDR1 SGHAT, CDR2 FQNNGV. CDR3 length: 15 amino acids. Between the trimmed V and J ends, which lost 5 bases and 6 bases, there was a span of 20 bases. The CDR3 nucleotides read TGTGCCAGCAGCCAAGGGTCTAGCGTCCTGGGCGAGCAGTACTTC. It is translated as CASSQGSSVLGEQYF.

This clonotype was seen repeatedly, ten times or more. The chain uses TRBV12-3 or TRBV12-4 and TRBJ2-7; TRBD1 aligns across 7 bases. Trimming cost V 0 bases and J 1 base; bases outside gene matches: 12. CDR3 size: 18 residues. DNA of the CDR3: TGTGCCAGCAGTTTAGCCAAGACAGGGTCACCCATTTCCTACGAGCAGTACTTC. This gives the protein CASSLAKTGSPISYEQYF.

This clonotype was seen ten or more times. The chain recombines TRBV6-1 with TRBJ2-3; 8 bases agree with TRBD2. Germline V gene data show CDR1 as MNHNS and CDR2 as SASEGT. The V and J ends lost 0 bases and 7 bases, in that order; junction bases with no gene match: 3. This CDR3 contains 14 residues. The CDR3 region has the DNA TGTGCCAGCAGTGAAGCCGGGGGGGGATATACGCAGTATTTT. Residues: CASSEAGGGYTQYF.

The J gene is TRBJ2-6, the V gene TRBV29-1; tentatively, D is TRBD1 (6 bases). V lost 3 bases to trimming and J lost 2 bases, with 8 bases between them. The CDR3 loop spans 14 amino acids. Germline-derived CDR1 and CDR2 are SQVTM and ANQGSEA. The CDR3 DNA sequence: TGCAGCGTTGAGTCAGGGGCTGGGGCCAACGTCCTGACTTTC. The encoded protein is CSVESGAGANVLTF.

This clonotype occurred many times. Here the CDR3 DNA reads TGCGCCAGCAGCCAACCAGGGGGTGGTTGGAGTCAGGTGCAGTTCTTC. Translating gives CASSQPGGGWSQVQFF. This sequence joins TRBV4-1 and TRBJ2-1; the match to TRBD1 covers 7 bases. V trimming: 2 bases; J trimming: 12 bases; junction bases outside the gene matches: 16. Germline loops: CDR1 MGHRA, CDR2 YSYEKL. CDR3 length equals 16 residues.

Many counts were recorded for this clonotype. The rearrangement uses TRBV6-2 or TRBV6-3 and TRBJ2-5, with TRBD2 identical over 8 bases. The ends lost 4 bases at V and 4 bases at J; junction bases unmatched: 2. This CDR3 spans 13 amino acids. Per the germline V gene, CDR1 is MNHEY and CDR2 is SVGEGT. CDR3 in amino acids: CASSLLAAETQYF. The CDR3 region has the DNA TGTGCCAGCAGTTTACTAGCGGCAGAGACCCAGTACTTC.